Shown below are 21 T cell receptor beta chains from a single sample sequenced in a study of shared clonotypes between healthy human individuals. Repertoires were generated with immunoSEQ multiplex PCR, while TCRdb's copy carries only in-frame clones and drops some. Here the sample spans 450,000 to 550,000 clones, 60% to 85% being singletons. Sequenced input: PBMCs. All receptors come from a woman aged 40-49 years in good health. Some clones in this sample may be carry-over from other donors' samples.

This chain connects TRBV6-6 to TRBJ2-7; D is unresolved. This CDR3 is 12 amino acids long. V was shortened by 8 bases and J by 0 bases, with 8 bases between the two germline ends. The germline CDR1 and CDR2 sequences are MNHNY and SVGAGI (reference sequence). CDR3 protein: CASGPASYEQYF. CDR3 nucleotides: TGTGCCAGCGGGCCAGCCTCCTACGAGCAGTACTTC.

Concerning this clone itself: Within the sample, other DNA sequences also encode this same CDR3. The chain is built from TRBV29-1 and TRBJ2-5; D gene ambiguous. CDR3 size: 11 residues. Germline assignment: CDR1 SQVTM and CDR2 ANQGSEA. V was cut by 4 bases and J by 2 bases, with 5 bases left in between. CDR3 nucleotide sequence: TGCAGCGTTGGGGAACAAGAGACCCAGTACTTC. Amino acids: CSVGEQETQYF.

The rearrangement joins TRBV19 to TRBJ1-5, with a possible D match to TRBD1 (5 bases). Trimming took off 5 bases at V and 2 bases at J, with 16 bases between the two ends. The germline gives CDR1 LNHDA, CDR2 SQIVND (reference sequence). The CDR3 extends over 16 amino acids. CDR3 nucleotide sequence: TGTGCCAGTAGTTCTACCGGGGGAATTGGCAATCAGCCCCAGCATTTT. Amino acids: CASSSTGGIGNQPQHF.

The chain combines TRBV2 with TRBJ2-6; no definite D call. Trimming took 2 bases from V and 0 from J, leaving 5 bases between them. CDR1 and CDR2 (germline): SNHLY, FYNNEI. The length of the CDR3 is 15 residues. Written as DNA, the CDR3 is TGTGCCAGCAGTGAAACGGGCTCTGGGGCCAACGTCCTGACTTTC. Translation gives CASSETGSGANVLTF.

This chain connects TRBV9 to TRBJ1-1; no clear D gene. V was pared by 0 bases and J by 0 bases, with 6 bases between. The CDR3 is made up of 14 amino acids. Looked up from germline, CDR1 is SGDLS and CDR2 is YYNGEE. The CDR3 DNA reads TGTGCCAGCAGCGTAGGAGCCCTGAACACTGAAGCTTTCTTT. As protein: CASSVGALNTEAFF. The whole variable domain, filled in from reference TRBV9 and TRBJ1-1, reads DSGVTQTPKHLITATGQRVTLRCSPRSGDLSVYWYQQSLDQGLQFLIQYYNGEERAKGNILERFSAQQFPDLHSELNLSSLELGDSALYFCASSVGALNTEAFFGQGTRLTVV.

The V call is TRBV11-1, the J call TRBJ2-1; possibly TRBD2 for D (7 bases). Per the germline V gene, CDR1 is SGHAT and CDR2 is FQDESV (reference sequence). The CDR3 length is 13 residues. The V gene lost 5 bases and the J gene lost 6 bases, with 11 bases spanning the gap. The CDR3 bases are TGTGCCAGCAGCCCGGCGGGGGCCAATGAGCAGTTCTTC. This translates into CASSPAGANEQFF.

The J gene is TRBJ1-4, the V gene TRBV27; D is unclear. Germline CDR1 is MNHEY and CDR2 is SMNVEV (reference sequence). Between the trimmed V and J ends, which lost 3 bases and 8 bases, there was a span of 13 bases. The CDR3 covers 14 residues. For the CDR3, the DNA is TGTGCCAGCAGTTTTAACGGGCACGGGGAAAAACTGTTTTTT. Its translation: CASSFNGHGEKLFF.

The CDR3 loop reads CASSYSYGVYEQYF. The DNA for the CDR3 is TGTGCCAGCAGTTACTCCTACGGAGTCTACGAGCAGTACTTC. The chain combines TRBV6-6 with TRBJ2-7, with no clear D. Trimming stripped 0 bases from V and 3 bases from J, with 9 bases between. The V gene's germline CDR1 is MNHNY and CDR2 SVGAGI (reference sequence). The CDR3 loop spans 14 amino acids.

This chain joins TRBV9 and TRBJ2-1; D is unclear. This CDR3 comprises 13 residues. V gave up 4 bases and J gave up 10 bases, with 15 bases separating them. Germline V gene sequence: CDR1 SGDLS, CDR2 YYNGEE. CDR3 bases: TGTGCCAGCAGCTTTGTCGGCCTGGAGGAGCAGTTCTTC. Its protein is CASSFVGLEEQFF.

The chain employs TRBV4-1 and TRBJ2-1; 8 bases align to TRBD2. This CDR3 spans 17 amino acids. The germline V gene encodes CDR1 MGHRA and CDR2 YSYEKL. V lost 0 bases, J lost 7 bases, and 11 bases stayed unmatched. The CDR3 sequence is CASSQDLRREEGNEQFF. The CDR3 DNA sequence: TGCGCCAGCAGCCAAGACCTGAGGCGGGAGGAGGGAAATGAGCAGTTCTTC.

V gene TRBV27 combines with J gene TRBJ2-2, with a possible D match to TRBD2 (6 bases). Germline V gene data show CDR1 as MNHEY and CDR2 as SMNVEV (reference sequence). There are 17 residues in the CDR3. V was clipped by 1 base and J by 3 bases, with 15 bases between them. CDR3: CASSLYGSGYDTGELFF. CDR3 nucleotides: TGTGCCAGCAGTTTATATGGTAGCGGTTATGACACCGGGGAGCTGTTTTTT.

The chain uses TRBV6-5 and TRBJ1-2, with D tentatively TRBD1 (5 bases). The CDR3 covers 13 residues. Trimming cost V 4 bases and J 8 bases, with 14 bases left between them. Germline V gives CDR1 MNHEY, CDR2 SVGAGI. The CDR3 nucleotides are TGTGCCAGCAGTTCCTTCCGGGACTTAGGCTACACCTTC. Its protein is CASSSFRDLGYTF.

The chain employs TRBV19 and TRBJ2-7; 8 bases map to TRBD2. CDR1 is LNHDA, CDR2 SQIVND, per germline (reference sequence). V trimming: 6 bases; J trimming: 4 bases; junction bases outside the gene matches: 8. The CDR3 has 14 residues. The CDR3 DNA is TGTGCCAGTAGCCTCACTAGCGGTACTTACGAGCAGTACTTC. Translation gives CASSLTSGTYEQYF. Using reference TRBV19 and TRBJ2-7 for the parts outside the CDR3, the full variable domain is DGGITQSPKYLFRKEGQNVTLSCEQNLNHDAMYWYRQDPGQGLRLIYYSQIVNDFQKGDIAEGYSVSREKKESFPLTVTSAQKNPTAFYLCASSLTSGTYEQYFGPGTRLTVT.

This clone was seen more than once but under ten times. The chain couples TRBV30 to TRBJ1-6, with 9 bases aligning to TRBD1. Looked up from germline, CDR1 is GTSNPN and CDR2 is SVGIG (reference sequence). V shed 0 bases, J shed 7 bases, and the junction held 4 bases outside the gene matches. CDR3 size: 15 residues. This CDR3 reads CAWSVQGASNSPLHF. The CDR3 DNA follows: TGTGCCTGGAGTGTACAGGGGGCCAGCAATTCACCCCTCCACTTT.

A few counts support this clone. The CDR3 sequence: CASSLRLAGDRTDTQYF. Here the CDR3 DNA reads TGTGCCAGCAGCTTAAGACTAGCGGGAGACAGGACAGATACGCAGTATTTT. The rearrangement uses TRBV11-2 and TRBJ2-3; 12 bases map to TRBD2. In germline, CDR1 is SGHAT, CDR2 FQNNGV. Trimming cost V 2 bases and J 3 bases; bases outside gene matches: 6. The CDR3 contains 17 residues.

The rearrangement uses TRBV30 and TRBJ2-7; TRBD2 matches 7 bases. Germline-derived CDR1 and CDR2 are GTSNPN and SVGIG (reference sequence). This CDR3 comprises 14 residues. Trimming removed 0 bases from V and 5 bases from J; junction bases left unmatched: 7. CDR3 sequence reads: CAWSVFPSGNEQYF. For the CDR3, the DNA is TGTGCCTGGAGTGTATTCCCTAGCGGAAACGAGCAGTACTTC.

The rearrangement joins TRBV14 to TRBJ2-5; 7 bases fit TRBD1. Germline V gene lookup returns CDR1 SGHDN and CDR2 FVKESK. V trimming: 4 bases; J trimming: 5 bases; junction bases outside the gene matches: 10. CDR3 length equals 15 residues. The CDR3: CASSPGQTSLETQYF. DNA for the CDR3: TGTGCCAGCAGCCCGGGACAGACGAGTTTGGAGACCCAGTACTTC.

This sequence joins TRBV5-4 and TRBJ2-3; D possibly corresponds to TRBD2 (7 bases). Germline V lookup: CDR1 SGHNT, CDR2 YYREEE (reference sequence). This CDR3 contains 15 residues. V lost 0 bases to trimming and J lost 1 base, with 9 bases between them. The CDR3 DNA is TGTGCCAGCAGCTTGGTGGGGGGGCGCACAGATACGCAGTATTTT. Protein sequence: CASSLVGGRTDTQYF.

The chain recombines TRBV19 with TRBJ1-2; perhaps TRBD1 as D (5 bases). Germline CDR1 is LNHDA and CDR2 is SQIVND (reference sequence). The CDR3 totals 13 residues. V was pared by 3 bases and J by 3 bases, with 8 bases between. The CDR3 sequence is CASSIDRYYGYTF. Here the CDR3 DNA reads TGTGCCAGTAGTATTGACAGATACTATGGCTACACCTTC.

This rearrangement joins TRBV6-1 to TRBJ2-3; possibly TRBD2 for D (6 bases). The CDR3 contains 15 residues. Germline CDR1 MNHNS, CDR2 SASEGT. V was shortened by 6 bases and J by 3 bases, with 16 bases between the two germline ends. As DNA, the CDR3 is TGTGCCAGCAGCCCCGGGAGCCGCCCGACAGATACGCAGTATTTT. Translated: CASSPGSRPTDTQYF.

This chain uses TRBV6-5 with TRBJ1-4; 9 nucleotides match TRBD1. Germline loops: CDR1 MNHEY, CDR2 SVGAGI. V was pared by 6 bases and J by 10 bases, with 12 bases of the junction left unmatched. The CDR3 covers 15 residues. As DNA, the CDR3 is TGTGCCAGCAGCCAAAGGACAGGGGATCAGGGAAAACTGTTTTTT. It yields the protein CASSQRTGDQGKLFF.